Each of the 22 T cell receptor beta chains below was sequenced from the same sample in a study of T cells in Graves' hyperthyroidism and ophthalmopathy. Amplified TCR beta CDR3 regions came from RNA transcripts. Using the HTBI primer set, a first-round RT-PCR was run on the TCR CDR3. MiXCR, run by TCRdb on the multiplex PCR reads, gives a single entry per CDR3 protein. This sample has some 620,000 distinct CDR3 sequences, with 15% to 20% found just once. What was sequenced was blood. These receptors all come from a woman in her 30s with Graves' hyperthyroidism.

This clonotype was counted many times. The J gene is TRBJ2-1, the V gene TRBV24-1, with D possibly TRBD1 on 6 matching bases. This CDR3 contains 15 residues. V was clipped by 3 bases and J by 5 bases, with 13 bases between them. Germline values: CDR1 KGHDR, CDR2 SFDVKD. CDR3 bases: TGTGCCACCAGTGATGATTACAGGGTGGACAATGAGCAGTTCTTC. Its protein product is CATSDDYRVDNEQFF.

As for this clonotype: The junction and the germline gene differ at one end; a read error may be behind it. The J gene is TRBJ2-5, the V gene TRBV7-6, with 12 bases matching TRBD1. The length of the CDR3 is 15 residues. Germline CDR1 SGHVS, CDR2 FNYEAQ. As DNA, the CDR3 is TGTGCCAGCACCTTAGGGACAGGGGGCCGAGAGACCCAGTACTTC. Translation: CASTLGTGGRETQYF.

This clonotype was counted at least ten times. V is TRBV12-3 or TRBV12-4 and J is TRBJ2-2; 9 nucleotides match TRBD2. The V segment lost 6 bases and the J segment 5 bases; nucleotides outside the gene matches: 19. The CDR3 contains 19 residues. The CDR3 loop reads CASSYNRGTSRVITGELFF. The CDR3, as DNA: TGTGCCAGCAGCTATAACCGAGGGACTAGCCGGGTGATAACCGGGGAGCTGTTTTTT.

This clonotype was picked up a small number of times. In DNA, the CDR3 is TGTGCCAGCAGTGGCGAATCCGGACTAGCGGGAGGGCAGGTTGAGCAGTTCTTC. It translates to CASSGESGLAGGQVEQFF. The chain is built from TRBV2 and TRBJ2-1; 15 bases match TRBD2. The trim removed 4 bases at V and 9 bases at J, leaving 13 bases unmatched. Germline-derived CDR1 and CDR2 are SNHLY and FYNNEI. This CDR3 is built from 18 residues.

This clonotype was seen repeatedly, ten times or more. The chain uses TRBV28 and TRBJ2-1; 8 bases align to TRBD2. The ends lost 5 bases at V and 12 bases at J; junction bases unmatched: 21. CDR1 and CDR2 from the germline V gene are MDHEN and SYDVKM. There are 17 residues in the CDR3. The CDR3 is CASSRTTGGGGRIWQFF. DNA of the CDR3: TGTGCCAGCAGTCGGACCACGGGGGGAGGCGGGAGGATATGGCAGTTCTTC.

This clonotype came up a few times. The V and J genes are TRBV7-3 and TRBJ2-3; D possibly corresponds to TRBD1 (5 bases). Trimming pared 0 bases from V and 4 bases from J, leaving 11 bases between. The germline V gene encodes CDR1 SGHTA and CDR2 FQGTGA. The CDR3 covers 15 residues. The CDR3 reads CASSLTRGYSDTQYF. The CDR3 region has the DNA TGTGCCAGCAGCTTAACTAGGGGTTACTCAGATACGCAGTATTTT.

CDR3 sequence reads: CASSLALGAPNEQFF. The CDR3, as DNA: TGTGCCAGCAGCTTAGCGCTGGGGGCGCCCAATGAGCAGTTCTTC. V and J are TRBV7-2 and TRBJ2-1; maybe TRBD1 (6 bases). Between the trimmed V and J ends, which lost 0 bases and 6 bases, there was a span of 12 bases. CDR3 length: 15 residues. Germline CDR1 is SGHTA and CDR2 is FQGNSA.

In this sample, this clonotype turned up many times. J is TRBJ1-1 and V is TRBV4-1, with no clear D. Germline values: CDR1 MGHRA, CDR2 YSYEKL. V lost 2 bases and J 4 bases, leaving 14 bases between the germline ends. This CDR3 is 15 amino acids long. The CDR3 nucleotides read TGCGCCAGCAGCCAATCCGGACGGTTGAGCACTGAAGCTTTCTTT. Protein product: CASSQSGRLSTEAFF.

The V and J genes are TRBV6-1 and TRBJ2-7; no clear D gene. V was cut by 7 bases and J by 0 bases, with 13 bases left in between. Germline CDR1 reads MNHNS; CDR2 reads SASEGT. The CDR3 contains 14 residues. The CDR3 DNA sequence: TGTGCCAGCATTCTTTCCAGTAGCTCCTACGAGCAGTACTTC. Protein product: CASILSSSSYEQYF.

This clonotype occurred a few times. The chain links TRBV6-2 or TRBV6-3 to TRBJ2-2; 7 positions agree with TRBD2. Germline CDR1 is MNHEY and CDR2 is SVGEGT. The J segment lost 4 bases and the V segment lost 7 bases, leaving 6 bases of the junction unmatched. This CDR3 has 14 residues. CDR3: CASTGGVVTGELFF. In DNA, the CDR3 is TGTGCCAGCACGGGGGGAGTGGTCACCGGGGAGCTGTTTTTT.

This clonotype was counted ten times or more. The genes are TRBV11-1 and TRBJ2-1, with TRBD1 matching over 7 bases. The CDR3 runs to 16 residues. CDR1 SGHAT and CDR2 FQDESV come from the germline V gene (reference sequence). Trimming took 6 bases from V and 2 from J; bases not matched to a gene: 10. CDR3 in DNA: TGTGCCAGCAGTCGACAGGGCGGGCTGCCCTACAATGAGCAGTTCTTC. Protein sequence: CASSRQGGLPYNEQFF.

V gene TRBV19 combines with J gene TRBJ1-1; 9 bases fit TRBD1. This CDR3 comprises 12 residues. From germline, CDR1 is LNHDA and CDR2 SQIVND (reference sequence). V lost 9 bases, J lost 4 bases, and 3 bases stayed unmatched. The CDR3 nucleotides read TGTGCCAGCCTACAGGGGGCCACTGAAGCTTTCTTT. Protein sequence: CASLQGATEAFF. Full variable domain (outside the CDR3, taken from reference TRBV19 and TRBJ1-1): DGGITQSPKYLFRKEGQNVTLSCEQNLNHDAMYWYRQDPGQGLRLIYYSQIVNDFQKGDIAEGYSVSREKKESFPLTVTSAQKNPTAFYLCASLQGATEAFFGQGTRLTVV.

This clonotype appeared many times. V gene TRBV11-2 combines with J gene TRBJ2-7; 14 bases fit TRBD2. This CDR3 is 14 amino acids long. Looked up from germline, CDR1 is SGHAT and CDR2 is FQNNGV. Germline trimming cut 5 bases from V and 6 bases from J; bases unmatched to any gene: 3. The CDR3 DNA reads TGTGCCAGCAGCCAAGGACTAGCGGGAGGCGAGCAGTACTTC. This gives the protein CASSQGLAGGEQYF. The full variable domain, in which reference TRBV11-2 and TRBJ2-7 provide the parts outside the CDR3, is EAGVAQSPRYKIIEKRQSVAFWCNPISGHATLYWYQQILGQGPKLLIQFQNNGVVDDSQLPKDRFSAERLKGVDSTLKIQPAKLEDSAVYLCASSQGLAGGEQYFGPGTRLTVT.

This chain uses TRBV12-3 or TRBV12-4 with TRBJ2-7, with TRBD1 matching 7 bases. Trimming cost V 3 bases and J 2 bases; bases outside gene matches: 7. CDR3 length: 15 residues. CDR3 DNA sequence: TGTGCCAGCAGTTTCCGGACAGGATTGACCTACGAGCAGTACTTC. The encoded protein is CASSFRTGLTYEQYF.

This sequence joins TRBV7-3 and TRBJ2-1, with D perhaps TRBD1 or TRBD2 (7 bases each). The length of the CDR3 is 16 residues. V lost 5 bases to trimming and J lost 7 bases, with 21 bases between them. CDR1 and CDR2 from the germline V gene are SGHTA and FQGTGA. CDR3 bases: TGTGCCAGCAGCGGGTCAGGGGGGAGGGCCCAGAATGAGCAGTTCTTC. Translating it yields CASSGSGGRAQNEQFF.

This clonotype was picked up many times. The chain couples TRBV27 to TRBJ2-3, with D tentatively TRBD2 (6 bases). The V and J ends lost 6 bases and 0 bases respectively, with 16 bases between them. The germline CDR1 and CDR2 sequences are MNHEY and SMNVEV (reference sequence). This CDR3 contains 16 residues. CDR3 amino acids: CASREGPSTSTDTQYF. The CDR3 region has the DNA TGTGCCAGCAGGGAGGGGCCATCAACTAGCACAGATACGCAGTATTTT.

V and J are TRBV5-1 and TRBJ1-1, with 7 bases fitting TRBD1. The V segment lost 0 bases and the J segment 11 bases; nucleotides outside the gene matches: 10. Germline V CDR1 and CDR2: SGHRS, YFSETQ. CDR3 length: 14 residues. The CDR3: CASSLAPGQRDAFF. CDR3 coding DNA: TGCGCCAGCAGCTTGGCCCCGGGACAGCGGGACGCTTTCTTT.

In this sample, this clonotype turned up many times. The J gene is TRBJ2-2, the V gene TRBV11-2; the D is unclear. V lost 5 bases and J 4 bases, leaving 8 bases between the germline ends. The CDR3 has 13 residues. Germline-derived CDR1 and CDR2 are SGHAT and FQNNGV. DNA of the CDR3: TGTGCCAGCAGCCGAGTTGTCACCGGGGAGCTGTTTTTT. As protein: CASSRVVTGELFF.

The table lists this clonotype with many counts. The rearrangement joins TRBV28 to TRBJ2-1; D gene uncertain. The CDR3 length is 14 residues. Germline V gene data show CDR1 as MDHEN and CDR2 as SYDVKM. V dropped 5 bases and J dropped 6 bases, with 14 bases sitting between them. The CDR3 loop reads CASSRPARTNEQFF. CDR3 coding DNA: TGTGCCAGCAGTCGACCCGCCCGGACCAATGAGCAGTTCTTC.

This clonotype showed up just a few times. CDR3 sequence (DNA): TGTGCCTGGAGTGTAGGAGGGGGCTCTGTGCAGCCCCAGCATTTT. As protein: CAWSVGGGSVQPQHF. This chain joins TRBV30 and TRBJ1-5, with 7 bases aligning to TRBD1. J was trimmed by 7 bases and V by 0 bases; bases with no gene match: 9. The CDR3 runs to 15 residues. Germline values: CDR1 GTSNPN, CDR2 SVGIG (reference sequence).

Many counts were recorded for this clonotype. The rearrangement links TRBV28 to TRBJ1-2, with unresolved D. This CDR3 region has 10 residues. The germline gives CDR1 MDHEN, CDR2 SYDVKM. Trimming cost V 10 bases and J 5 bases, with 8 bases left between them. CDR3 protein: CATGVYGYTF. The CDR3 nucleotides read TGTGCCACCGGGGTGTATGGCTACACCTTC.

The chain recombines TRBV6-1 with TRBJ2-7, with D possibly being TRBD1 (6 bases). Per germline, CDR1 MNHNS and CDR2 SASEGT. Trimming pared 2 bases from V and 3 bases from J, leaving 14 bases between. CDR3 length: 15 residues. The CDR3 here is CASSELGAMYYEQYF. The DNA of the CDR3 is TGTGCCAGCAGTGAACTGGGGGCAATGTACTACGAGCAGTACTTC.